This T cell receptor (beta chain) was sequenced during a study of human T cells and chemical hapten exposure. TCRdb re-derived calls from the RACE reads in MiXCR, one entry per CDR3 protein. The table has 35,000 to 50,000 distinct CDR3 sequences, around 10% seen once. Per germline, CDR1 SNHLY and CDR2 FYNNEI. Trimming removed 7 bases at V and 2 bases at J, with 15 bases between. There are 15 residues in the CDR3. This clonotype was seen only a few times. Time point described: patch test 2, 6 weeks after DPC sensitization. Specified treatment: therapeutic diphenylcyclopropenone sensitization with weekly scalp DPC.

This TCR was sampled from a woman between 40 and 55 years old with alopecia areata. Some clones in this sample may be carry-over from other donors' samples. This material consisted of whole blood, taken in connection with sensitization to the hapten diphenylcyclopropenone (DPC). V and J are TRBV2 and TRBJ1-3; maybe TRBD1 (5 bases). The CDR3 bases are TGTGCCAGCACCGACATAGGAGGGGCTGGAAACACCATATATTTT. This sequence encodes CASTDIGGAGNTIYF.